Listed here are 23 T cell receptor beta chains from one sample, sequenced in a study of control samples from healthy donors and cancer patients (TCRdb year 2020). Library creation used the immunoSEQ multiplex PCR assay. TCRdb carries this immuneACCESS record with in-frame sequences only. Its versions omit some clonotypes, under half of them owing to an unresolved V gene in the studies checked, with the rest unexplained. This sample lists 150,000 to 200,000 clones; around 92% were detected once. The ten largest clones add up to approximately 1.6% of the sample. Sequenced material: blood. These receptors originate from a woman aged 25 to 45 in good health.

The chain's CDR3 is CASSWTDSNQPQHF. CDR3 bases: TGTGCCAGCAGCTGGACAGATAGCAATCAGCCCCAGCATTTT. The V and J genes are TRBV5-7 and TRBJ1-5; the D gene is possibly TRBD1 (6 bases). TRBV5-7 is classed as an ORF, of uncertain function. The CDR3 covers 14 residues. V dropped 3 bases and J dropped 0 bases, with 7 bases sitting between them.

The chain has TRBV6-1 and TRBJ1-5; no firm D call. This CDR3 is built from 15 residues. Looked up from germline, CDR1 is MNHNS and CDR2 is SASEGT. The germline V and J ends were trimmed by 2 bases and 2 bases, with 10 bases remaining between them. DNA for the CDR3: TGTGCCAGCAGTGAATGGGAGGGAGGCAATCAGCCCCAGCATTTT. It encodes CASSEWEGGNQPQHF.

CDR3 region: CASTGQGAGELFF. The CDR3, as DNA: TGTGCCAGCACAGGACAGGGGGCCGGGGAGCTGTTTTTT. This chain links TRBV7-9 with TRBJ2-2; 10 nucleotides align to TRBD1. This CDR3 spans 13 amino acids. V gave up 7 bases and J gave up 6 bases; unmatched junction bases: 2. CDR1 and CDR2 from the germline V gene are SEHNR and FQNEAQ (reference sequence).

The chain uses TRBV12-3 or TRBV12-4 and TRBJ2-5; 7 bases map to TRBD1. V shed 6 bases, J shed 0 bases, and the junction held 1 base outside the gene matches. This CDR3 region has 13 residues. The DNA for the CDR3 is TGTGCCAGCAGGGACAGGTACCAAGAGACCCAGTACTTC. Protein product: CASRDRYQETQYF.

V is TRBV18 and J is TRBJ1-3; D ambiguous. The V and J ends lost 1 base and 0 bases respectively, with 4 bases between them. CDR1 KGHSH and CDR2 LQKENI come from the germline V gene. This CDR3 has 14 residues. The CDR3: CASSPQDSGNTIYF. In DNA form, the CDR3 reads TGTGCCAGCTCACCACAGGACTCTGGAAACACCATATATTTT.

With respect to this clone: This same CDR3 is encoded by further DNA sequences in the sample. The rearrangement uses TRBV7-9 and TRBJ1-2; D gene unclear. CDR1 is SEHNR and CDR2 is FQNEAQ in the germline V gene (reference sequence). The CDR3 covers 12 residues. Between the trimmed V and J ends, which lost 1 base and 3 bases, there was a span of 3 bases. CDR3 protein: CASSLGDYGYTF. Written as DNA, the CDR3 is TGTGCCAGCAGCTTAGGGGACTATGGCTACACCTTC.

The rearrangement joins TRBV18 to TRBJ2-2; D gene ambiguous. Germline V lookup: CDR1 KGHSH, CDR2 LQKENI. The V gene lost 4 bases and the J gene lost 5 bases, with 8 bases spanning the gap. CDR3 size: 13 residues. The CDR3, as DNA: TGTGCCAGCTCACAGCAGTATACCGGGGAGCTGTTTTTT. Translation gives CASSQQYTGELFF. The entire variable domain, with the rest obtained from reference TRBV18 and TRBJ2-2, is as follows: NAGVMQNPRHLVRRRGQEARLRCSPMKGHSHVYWYRQLPEEGLKFMVYLQKENIIDESGMPKERFSAEFPKEGPSILRIQQVVRGDSAAYFCASSQQYTGELFFGEGSRLTVL.

This clone was observed a handful of times. The chain links TRBV6-5 to TRBJ2-7; 7 bases are shared with TRBD1. The CDR3 runs to 15 residues. Germline-derived CDR1 and CDR2 are MNHEY and SVGAGI. The ends lost 5 bases at V and 1 base at J; junction bases unmatched: 8. The CDR3, as DNA: TGTGCCAGCAGTAATACGGACAGGATGTCCTACGAGCAGTACTTC. This codes for CASSNTDRMSYEQYF.

Turning to this clone: The same CDR3 is also encoded by other DNA sequences in this sample. The chain combines TRBV3-1 (or the pseudogene TRBV3-2) with TRBJ1-5; D is unresolved. V was pared by 2 bases and J by 6 bases, with 5 bases between. Germline V gene lookup returns CDR1 LGHDT and CDR2 YNNKEL (reference sequence). The CDR3 length is 12 residues. The CDR3 DNA follows: TGTGCCAGCAGCCAATGGGGTCAGCCCCAGCATTTT. It translates to CASSQWGQPQHF.

This rearrangement joins TRBV21-1 to TRBJ1-6; no DNA check was done on the table's D call, TRBD1. TRBV21-1 is described as a pseudogene. This CDR3 is built from 16 residues. CDR3 sequence reads: CASSKGGQGGNSPLHF. CDR3 nucleotides: TGTGCCAGCAGCAAAGGGGGACAGGGGGGTAATTCACCCCTCCACTTT.

The chain carries TRBV28 and TRBJ1-2, with unresolved D. The CDR3 length is 13 residues. CDR1 MDHEN and CDR2 SYDVKM come from the germline V gene. Trimming pared 6 bases from V and 4 bases from J, leaving 12 bases between. The CDR3 sequence: CASRTTKTYGYTF. In DNA form, the CDR3 reads TGTGCCAGCAGGACGACAAAAACCTATGGCTACACCTTC.

V gene TRBV5-8 combines with J gene TRBJ2-6; D possibly corresponds to TRBD1 (6 bases). Per the germline V gene, CDR1 is SGHTS and CDR2 is YDEGEE. Trimming removed 0 bases at V and 0 bases at J, with 10 bases between. This CDR3 is 17 amino acids long. CDR3 sequence: CASSLGQVSSGANVLTF. CDR3 sequence (DNA): TGTGCCAGCAGCTTGGGACAGGTTTCCTCTGGGGCCAACGTCCTGACTTTC.

The chain couples TRBV28 to TRBJ1-4, with a weak D call TRBD1 (5 bases). Trimming stripped 4 bases from V and 3 bases from J, with 9 bases between. Per the germline V gene, CDR1 is MDHEN and CDR2 is SYDVKM. The CDR3 spans 14 residues. This CDR3 reads CASSSRGSNEKLFF. CDR3 DNA sequence: TGTGCCAGCAGTTCGCGGGGGTCTAATGAAAAACTGTTTTTT. Full variable domain (outside the CDR3, taken from reference TRBV28 and TRBJ1-4): DVKVTQSSRYLVKRTGEKVFLECVQDMDHENMFWYRQDPGLGLRLIYFSYDVKMKEKGDIPEGYSVSREKKERFSLILESASTNQTSMYLCASSSRGSNEKLFFGSGTQLSVL.

The chain has TRBV6-5 and TRBJ2-5; TRBD1 matches 8 bases. The CDR3 sequence is 15 residues long. Germline V gene lookup returns CDR1 MNHEY and CDR2 SVGAGI. V was pared by 6 bases and J by 2 bases, with 8 bases of the junction left unmatched. As DNA, the CDR3 is TGTGCCAGCAGCTCCCGGGACAGGAGACAAGAGACCCAGTACTTC. It yields the protein CASSSRDRRQETQYF.

The J gene is TRBJ2-6, the V gene TRBV29-1, with 10 bases lining up with TRBD2. The V and J ends lost 2 bases and 3 bases, in that order; junction bases with no gene match: 7. Germline values: CDR1 SQVTM, CDR2 ANQGSEA. This CDR3 has 17 amino acids. Written as DNA, the CDR3 is TGCAGCGTTGAAATCGGGCTAGCGGGGGATGGGGCCAACGTCCTGACTTTC. It translates to CSVEIGLAGDGANVLTF.

The chain carries TRBV5-4 and TRBJ1-1, with a weak D call TRBD1 (5 bases). V was pared by 3 bases and J by 1 base, with 16 bases between. The CDR3 totals 16 residues. Germline V gene data show CDR1 as SGHNT and CDR2 as YYREEE (reference sequence). The CDR3 bases are TGTGCCAGCAGCTCTCGGGGGGTCGGTGCGAACACTGAAGCTTTCTTT. It yields the protein CASSSRGVGANTEAFF.

The chain employs TRBV19 and TRBJ1-5; D not certain. The CDR3 has 14 amino acids. CDR1 is LNHDA, CDR2 SQIVND, per germline (reference sequence). The germline V and J ends were trimmed by 3 bases and 1 base, with 7 bases remaining between them. The CDR3 loop reads CASSIGRSNQPQHF. As DNA, the CDR3 is TGTGCCAGTAGTATTGGACGGAGCAATCAGCCCCAGCATTTT.

The chain has TRBV9 and TRBJ2-5; TRBD2 might be the D (5 bases). Trimming took off 4 bases at V and 7 bases at J, with 20 bases between the two ends. This CDR3 has 15 amino acids. Looked up from germline, CDR1 is SGDLS and CDR2 is YYNGEE. CDR3 in DNA: TGTGCCAGCAGCCCCCAATCGGGAACCACCCGGACCCAGTACTTC. Amino acid sequence: CASSPQSGTTRTQYF.

This chain joins TRBV6-2 or TRBV6-3 and TRBJ2-3; 13 bases map to TRBD2. Germline V gene data show CDR1 as MNHEY and CDR2 as SVGEGT. The CDR3 extends over 15 amino acids. After removal of 5 bases from V and 3 bases from J, the junction contained 2 bases not matched to a gene. The CDR3 is CASSPGLAGTDTQYF. CDR3 coding DNA: TGTGCCAGCAGTCCGGGACTAGCGGGGACAGATACGCAGTATTTT.

The V and J genes are TRBV3-1 (or the pseudogene TRBV3-2) and TRBJ1-2; possibly TRBD1 for D (6 bases). The V gene lost 1 base and the J gene lost 5 bases, with 11 bases spanning the gap. This CDR3 is built from 14 residues. Germline-derived CDR1 and CDR2 are LGHDT and YNNKEL (reference sequence). The CDR3 reads CASSQVGGAYGYTF. Written as DNA, the CDR3 is TGTGCCAGCAGCCAAGTTGGGGGGGCGTATGGCTACACCTTC.

This chain joins TRBV6-5 and TRBJ1-4; D is possibly TRBD1 (5 bases). CDR3 length equals 15 residues. V was clipped by 5 bases and J by 1 base, with 11 bases between them. The germline V gene encodes CDR1 MNHEY and CDR2 SVGAGI. CDR3 nucleotide sequence: TGTGCCAGCAGTCCCCAGGGAGGAACTAATGAAAAACTGTTTTTT. Protein product: CASSPQGGTNEKLFF.

The chain recombines TRBV7-9 with TRBJ2-7, with TRBD1 matching 9 bases. V shed 5 bases, J shed 1 base, and the junction held 6 bases outside the gene matches. This CDR3 comprises 15 residues. CDR1 and CDR2 (germline): SEHNR, FQNEAQ (reference sequence). The CDR3 DNA sequence: TGTGCCAGCAGCGGCTCGGGACAGGGATCCTACGAGCAGTACTTC. It codes for CASSGSGQGSYEQYF.

The rearrangement joins TRBV19 to TRBJ2-5; TRBD1 is a possible D gene (6 bases). V dropped 5 bases and J dropped 1 base, with 11 bases sitting between them. Germline lookup yields CDR1 LNHDA and CDR2 SQIVND (reference sequence). CDR3 length: 14 amino acids. Written as DNA, the CDR3 is TGTGCCAGTAGTCTCGGGACACTCCAAGAGACCCAGTACTTC. Translation gives CASSLGTLQETQYF. Full variable domain (rest looked up from reference TRBV19 and TRBJ2-5): DGGITQSPKYLFRKEGQNVTLSCEQNLNHDAMYWYRQDPGQGLRLIYYSQIVNDFQKGDIAEGYSVSREKKESFPLTVTSAQKNPTAFYLCASSLGTLQETQYFGPGTRLLVL.